The 16 T cell receptor beta chains below come from one sample, sequenced in a study of shared clonotypes between healthy human individuals. TCRdb's table, derived via immunoSEQ multiplex PCR, lists solely in-frame clones and lacks some. Of over a million clones in the sample, roughly 96% are singletons; the top ten hold approximately 1.1%. Sequenced: naive CD4+ T cells sorted from blood. Subset described: CD45RA+ positively selected. Source of these receptors: a man under 40 in good health.

The chain joins TRBV10-2 to TRBJ2-1; possible D gene TRBD1, 5 bases. The CDR3 has 16 amino acids. Germline-derived CDR1 and CDR2 are WSHSY and SAAADI. The ends were cut back, 1 base at V and 11 bases at J, with 21 bases in the middle. The CDR3 DNA reads TGCGCCAGCAGTGAGTTGATACAGGCACTCCTAATCAAGCAGTTCTTC. This translates into CASSELIQALLIKQFF.

The gene calls are TRBV6-5 and TRBJ1-2; D uncertain. The CDR3 has 13 amino acids. Germline CDR1 and CDR2: MNHEY and SVGAGI. Trimming took 6 bases from V and 2 from J, leaving 10 bases between them. CDR3 sequence reads: CASRGGRNYGYTF. The CDR3 coding sequence is TGTGCCAGCAGGGGAGGGAGGAACTATGGCTACACCTTC.

J is TRBJ2-5 and V is TRBV5-1, with D perhaps assigned TRBD1 or TRBD2 (5 bases each). Germline CDR1 reads SGHRS; CDR2 reads YFSETQ. The V end was cut by 2 bases, the J end by 0 bases, with 8 bases between. The CDR3 covers 14 residues. CDR3 protein: CASSFRDDQETQYF. DNA for the CDR3: TGCGCCAGCAGCTTCCGGGACGACCAAGAGACCCAGTACTTC.

This chain uses TRBV6-1 with TRBJ2-7; D possibly matches TRBD1 or TRBD2 (5 bases each). Germline CDR1 and CDR2: MNHNS and SASEGT. Trimming removed 6 bases at V and 3 bases at J, with 15 bases between. The CDR3 is 14 residues long. The CDR3 bases are TGTGCCAGCAGACCGGGACCTACAAACTACGAGCAGTACTTC. Translating it yields CASRPGPTNYEQYF.

The gene calls are TRBV7-9 and TRBJ1-5, with D unclear. V shed 10 bases and J shed 2 bases, with 15 bases lying between them. CDR3 length equals 14 residues. In germline, CDR1 is SEHNR, CDR2 FQNEAQ (reference sequence). CDR3 region: CATHDVGGNQPQHF. In DNA form, the CDR3 reads TGTGCCACCCATGACGTTGGTGGCAATCAGCCCCAGCATTTT.

The V gene is TRBV2, the J gene TRBJ2-2, with D unresolved. The germline V gene has CDR1 SNHLY and CDR2 FYNNEI. CDR3 length: 15 residues. Trimming cost V 1 base and J 0 bases, with 6 bases left between them. CDR3: CASSEVRTNTGELFF. In nucleotides, the CDR3 is TGTGCCAGCAGTGAAGTCCGAACGAACACCGGGGAGCTGTTTTTT. Based on the CDR3 plus reference TRBV2 and TRBJ2-2, the full variable domain is EPEVTQTPSHQVTQMGQEVILRCVPISNHLYFYWYRQILGQKVEFLVSFYNNEISEKSEIFDDQFSVERPDGSNFTLKIRSTKLEDSAMYFCASSEVRTNTGELFFGEGSRLTVL.

The V and J genes are TRBV7-2 and TRBJ2-3; weak D call: TRBD1 (5 bases). Trimming pared 5 bases from V and 0 bases from J, leaving 9 bases between. The CDR3 totals 14 residues. Per germline, CDR1 SGHTA and CDR2 FQGNSA. CDR3 in amino acids: CASSEGVSTDTQYF. The DNA of the CDR3 is TGTGCCAGCAGCGAAGGGGTGAGCACAGATACGCAGTATTTT.

V usage is TRBV28 and J usage is TRBJ2-7; D remains ambiguous. V shed 5 bases and J shed 3 bases, with 14 bases lying between them. CDR3 length equals 14 residues. CDR1 is MDHEN, CDR2 SYDVKM, per germline. CDR3 nucleotides: TGTGCCAGCAGTGCCCTAGGGAATAGCTACGAGCAGTACTTC. Its translation: CASSALGNSYEQYF.

This clone has a handful of counts. This CDR3 is CASRDLTREQYF. The CDR3 DNA is TGTGCCAGCAGAGACCTCACTCGGGAGCAGTACTTC. The chain employs TRBV2 and TRBJ2-7; no clear D gene. CDR3 length: 12 residues. V gave up 6 bases and J gave up 7 bases, with 13 bases separating them. Germline values: CDR1 SNHLY, CDR2 FYNNEI.

This clone has just one count. V and J are TRBV4-1 and TRBJ2-3; the match to TRBD2 covers 7 bases. Unmatched junction bases numbered 13, after V lost 1 base and J lost 3 bases. CDR1 is MGHRA and CDR2 is YSYEKL in the germline V gene. The CDR3 spans 18 residues. CDR3 in DNA: TGCGCCAGCAGCCAAGCACTATTTGCGGGAGCTAGGACAGATACGCAGTATTTT. Amino acid sequence: CASSQALFAGARTDTQYF.

V is TRBV7-2 and J is TRBJ2-7; the D call may be TRBD1 or TRBD2 (6 bases each). CDR1 and CDR2 from the germline V gene are SGHTA and FQGNSA. The length of the CDR3 is 14 residues. V was cut by 5 bases and J by 5 bases, with 16 bases left in between. Written as DNA, the CDR3 is TGTGCCAGCAGCCATTCCTACGGGGGCCACGAGCAGTACTTC. Translation: CASSHSYGGHEQYF. The full variable domain, rest sourced from reference TRBV7-2 and TRBJ2-7, is GAGVSQSPSNKVTEKGKDVELRCDPISGHTALYWYRQSLGQGLEFLIYFQGNSAPDKSGLPSDRFSAERTGGSVSTLTIQRTQQEDSAVYLCASSHSYGGHEQYFGPGTRLTVT.

This clone was seen a few times. V is TRBV19 and J is TRBJ1-1, with 7 bases that match TRBD1. This CDR3 spans 13 amino acids. CDR1 is LNHDA and CDR2 is SQIVND in the germline V gene (reference sequence). The J segment lost 4 bases and the V segment lost 11 bases, leaving 10 bases of the junction unmatched. CDR3 in DNA: TGTGCCCAGAGGACAGGTCGAATCACTGAAGCTTTCTTT. This translates into CAQRTGRITEAFF.

In its sample, this clone was seen once. The V and J genes are TRBV29-1 and TRBJ2-5; D possibly corresponds to TRBD2 (6 bases). From germline, CDR1 is SQVTM and CDR2 ANQGSEA. The length of the CDR3 is 13 residues. V gave up 7 bases and J gave up 5 bases, with 17 bases separating them. CDR3 DNA sequence: TGCAGCGCCCTATCGGCAGGGAGGGAGACCCAGTACTTC. It is translated as CSALSAGRETQYF.

The rearrangement uses TRBV18 and TRBJ2-1; maybe TRBD2 (6 bases). V lost 4 bases and J 5 bases, leaving 12 bases between the germline ends. Germline loops: CDR1 KGHSH, CDR2 LQKENI. This CDR3 spans 14 amino acids. The CDR3: CASSQRGSNNEQFF. CDR3 bases: TGTGCCAGCTCACAACGGGGGTCCAACAATGAGCAGTTCTTC.

The rearrangement links TRBV6-6 to TRBJ1-5; 8 nucleotides match TRBD1. The V and J ends lost 7 bases and 10 bases, in that order; junction bases with no gene match: 9. The CDR3 covers 13 residues. CDR1 is MNHNY, CDR2 SVGAGI, per germline (reference sequence). The CDR3 is CASNKDREKPQHF. The CDR3 nucleotides are TGTGCCAGCAACAAGGACAGGGAAAAACCCCAGCATTTT.

This clone has only one observation. The V and J genes are TRBV5-4 and TRBJ2-3; 9 nucleotides line up with TRBD2. The ends lost 4 bases at V and 5 bases at J; junction bases unmatched: 17. CDR1 SGHNT and CDR2 YYREEE come from the germline V gene (reference sequence). The CDR3 loop spans 18 amino acids. CDR3 loop: CASSLEMSAGGPRDTQYF. The CDR3 nucleotides read TGTGCCAGCAGCCTGGAGATGAGTGCGGGAGGGCCCAGAGATACGCAGTATTTT.